The sequence of this T cell receptor (beta chain) was determined in a study of T cell responses to AZD1222 COVID-19 vaccine. General study findings and limits: When two AZD1222 doses had been given, Spike-specific TCR breadth and depth rose. Donors were mostly white British, more females; clonal diversity possibly underestimated. No repertoire was sampled before or during the peak T cell response, only after it. Spike-wide coverage was observed for vaccine-associated CD4 TCRs, with dominant responses at 160-218 and 743-854.

The length of the CDR3 is 16 residues. Germline V gene lookup returns CDR1 MNHEY and CDR2 SVGEGT. The V end was cut by 0 bases, the J end by 5 bases, with 16 bases between. Turning to this clone: Its antigen is not known.

Libraries were prepared by immunoSEQ multiplex PCR; TCRdb keeps only in-frame clonotypes and omits some of them. The table has over 80,000 clones, 75% to 90% seen once; the top ten hold 31%. Sequences were derived from peripheral blood, sampled on day 0 of AZD1222 vaccination. This chain uses TRBV6-2 or TRBV6-3 with TRBJ2-5, with D perhaps given as TRBD1 or TRBD2 (6 bases each). The TCR originated in an adult in good health. As DNA, the CDR3 is TGTGCCAGCAGTTACTCGATTAGGGGGGATGAGGAGACCCAGTACTTC. Translating it yields CASSYSIRGDEETQYF.